These 27 T cell receptor beta chains originate from one sample sequenced in a study of cytomegalovirus exposure and HLA in healthy donors. Primers: 60 Vbeta forward and 13 Jbeta reverse. The protocol was immunoSEQ multiplex PCR, while the TCRdb copy is restricted to in-frame clones and leaves out a portion. The sample records some 150,000 clones, around 80% being singletons. The specimen sequenced was PBMCs. The receptors stem from a woman aged 25 to 39 in good health and CMV-seropositive.

The V call is TRBV7-9, the J call TRBJ1-3; 8 bases map to TRBD1. Germline values: CDR1 SEHNR, CDR2 FQNEAQ (reference sequence). V lost 6 bases to trimming and J lost 1 base; unmatched junction nucleotides: 5. The CDR3 sequence is 15 residues long. In DNA form, the CDR3 reads TGTGCCAGCAGATCAGGACAGGGATCTGGAAACACCATATATTTT. This codes for CASRSGQGSGNTIYF.

V and J are TRBV5-1 and TRBJ1-3; possible D gene TRBD1, 5 bases. The CDR3 is 19 residues long. Germline V gives CDR1 SGHRS, CDR2 YFSETQ. V was pared by 3 bases and J by 2 bases, with 24 bases between. CDR3 coding DNA: TGCGCCAGCAGCTGGTCTACCCACAGGAGTAAACAAGCTGGAAACACCATATATTTT. Translating it yields CASSWSTHRSKQAGNTIYF.

The V and J genes are TRBV19 and TRBJ1-5; the D is unclear. CDR1 LNHDA and CDR2 SQIVND come from the germline V gene (reference sequence). The CDR3 runs 13 residues. With 4 bases removed from V and 5 bases from J, the gap between germline ends came to 9 bases. CDR3 DNA sequence: TGTGCCAGTAGTACGGTATCCTATCAGCCCCAGCATTTT. Its translation: CASSTVSYQPQHF.

This clone was counted between two and nine times. The rearrangement joins TRBV2 to TRBJ1-6; TRBD1 agrees at 8 bases. Germline V gene lookup returns CDR1 SNHLY and CDR2 FYNNEI. The CDR3 consists of 14 residues. J lost 9 bases, V lost 8 bases, and 9 bases had no gene match. The CDR3 region is CASDGTGLGSPLHF. CDR3 in DNA: TGTGCCAGCGACGGGACAGGATTGGGTTCACCCCTCCACTTT.

The rearrangement links TRBV27 to TRBJ1-4; tentatively, D is TRBD1 (5 bases). Germline CDR1 is MNHEY and CDR2 is SMNVEV (reference sequence). CDR3 size: 14 residues. Trimming removed 3 bases at V and 7 bases at J, with 12 bases between. The CDR3 protein is CASSFAGLSEKLFF. CDR3 DNA sequence: TGTGCCAGCAGTTTCGCGGGGCTCAGTGAAAAACTGTTTTTT.

This clone was seen a handful of times. This chain uses TRBV5-6 with TRBJ2-3; 8 bases line up with TRBD2. The germline V gene has CDR1 SGHDT and CDR2 YYEEEE. V lost 0 bases and J lost 3; bases outside the gene matches: 6. The CDR3 runs to 16 residues. The CDR3 nucleotides read TGTGCCAGCAGCTTGGGGAGCGGGAGCGAGACAGATACGCAGTATTTT. Protein: CASSLGSGSETDTQYF.

This clone has only a few counts. V usage is TRBV30 and J usage is TRBJ1-6; possibly TRBD1 for D (5 bases). Germline V gene sequence: CDR1 GTSNPN, CDR2 SVGIG (reference sequence). The V end was cut by 3 bases, the J end by 4 bases, with 10 bases between. The CDR3 totals 14 residues. CDR3: CAWREGMYNSPLHF. Written as DNA, the CDR3 is TGTGCCTGGAGGGAGGGGATGTATAATTCACCCCTCCACTTT.

The chain has TRBV5-5 and TRBJ2-1; TRBD2 matches 7 bases. The CDR3 contains 17 residues. V trimming: 6 bases; J trimming: 10 bases; junction bases outside the gene matches: 22. Germline V gene data show CDR1 as SGHKS and CDR2 as YYEKEE (reference sequence). The CDR3 protein is CASIKWGTTTYTGEQFF. Here the CDR3 DNA reads TGTGCCAGCATCAAATGGGGGACTACCACGTATACGGGGGAGCAGTTCTTC.

Only one count was recorded for this clone. This CDR3 is also generated by other DNA sequences in the sample. The rearrangement uses TRBV5-1 and TRBJ2-3; 10 nucleotides line up with TRBD2. This CDR3 region has 15 residues. Per germline, CDR1 SGHRS and CDR2 YFSETQ. Trimming removed 5 bases from V and 0 bases from J; junction bases left unmatched: 3. The CDR3, as DNA: TGCGCCAGCAGTTCGACTAGCGGGAGCACAGATACGCAGTATTTT. Protein sequence: CASSSTSGSTDTQYF.

The gene calls are TRBV5-4 and TRBJ2-7, with D maybe TRBD2 (5 bases). The germline V and J ends were trimmed by 0 bases and 0 bases, with 10 bases remaining between them. Germline CDR1 reads SGHNT; CDR2 reads YYREEE (reference sequence). The CDR3 totals 15 residues. The CDR3 nucleotides read TGTGCCAGCAGCTTGGAAGGCGGGTTCTCCTACGAGCAGTACTTC. Residues: CASSLEGGFSYEQYF.

This sequence joins TRBV5-1 and TRBJ2-2, with TRBD2 identical over 12 bases. The CDR3 length is 18 residues. V lost 0 bases to trimming and J lost 2 bases; unmatched junction nucleotides: 5. The germline V gene has CDR1 SGHRS and CDR2 YFSETQ. CDR3 in DNA: TGCGCCAGCAGCTTGGTTCCTAGCGGGGGGGTCAACACCGGGGAGCTGTTTTTT. It specifies CASSLVPSGGVNTGELFF.

This chain connects TRBV5-6 to TRBJ1-1, with D possibly being TRBD1 (5 bases). V dropped 2 bases and J dropped 1 base, with 6 bases sitting between them. Germline V gene sequence: CDR1 SGHDT, CDR2 YYEEEE. This CDR3 contains 13 residues. CDR3 loop: CASSFGQNTEAFF. The DNA for the CDR3 is TGTGCCAGCAGCTTCGGACAGAACACTGAAGCTTTCTTT.

The rearrangement uses TRBV29-1 and TRBJ2-1, with a weak D call TRBD1 (7 bases). The CDR3 loop spans 13 amino acids. The germline V and J ends were trimmed by 3 bases and 4 bases, with 10 bases remaining between them. Germline V lookup: CDR1 SQVTM, CDR2 ANQGSEA. CDR3 sequence: CSVEAGGYNEQFF. Written as DNA, the CDR3 is TGCAGCGTTGAGGCAGGGGGGTACAATGAGCAGTTCTTC.

This rearrangement joins TRBV6-6 to TRBJ2-1; D not resolved. Trimming took 2 bases from V and 10 from J, leaving 12 bases between them. Germline lookup yields CDR1 MNHNY and CDR2 SVGAGI (reference sequence). The CDR3 spans 13 residues. The CDR3 DNA is TGTGCCAGCAGTTACACTTCCTTCCGGGAGCAGTTCTTC. Translation: CASSYTSFREQFF.

The chain joins TRBV18 to TRBJ2-5, with 7 bases fitting TRBD2. V was pared by 8 bases and J by 4 bases, with 10 bases of the junction left unmatched. CDR3 size: 14 residues. Looked up from germline, CDR1 is KGHSH and CDR2 is LQKENI. The DNA of the CDR3 is TGTGCCAGCGAACGGGGAGGGTCCGGAGAGACCCAGTACTTC. Amino acid sequence: CASERGGSGETQYF.

CDR3 protein: CATSRVGSTDTQYF. The CDR3 bases are TGTGCCACCAGCAGAGTGGGCAGCACAGATACGCAGTATTTT. V gene TRBV15 combines with J gene TRBJ2-3, with unresolved D. Trimming removed 1 base at V and 0 bases at J, with 5 bases between. CDR1 LNHNV and CDR2 YYDKDF come from the germline V gene (reference sequence). The CDR3 contains 14 residues.

With regard to this clone: Sequence at one end of the junction differs from germline and may be a read error. This chain joins TRBV6-1 and TRBJ2-4; TRBD1 matches 7 bases. Per the germline V gene, CDR1 is MNHNS and CDR2 is SASEGT. The CDR3 loop spans 13 amino acids. The CDR3 sequence is CASSHGAADRFSF. The DNA of the CDR3 is TGTGCCAGCAGCCATGGGGCGGCGGACAGGTTTAGCTTC.

V and J are TRBV4-3 and TRBJ2-7, with 7 bases lining up with TRBD1. This CDR3 is 15 amino acids long. Germline V CDR1 and CDR2: LGHNA, YSLEER. Losses at the gene ends were 0 bases for V and 7 bases for J; bases not matched to a gene: 9. The CDR3 coding sequence is TGCGCCAGCAGCCAAGAAAGGACAGGAATTTGGGAGCAGTACTTC. It encodes CASSQERTGIWEQYF.

Only a few counts were recorded for this clone. The J gene is TRBJ2-7, the V gene TRBV5-4; maybe TRBD2 (6 bases). This CDR3 spans 15 amino acids. Germline V gene data show CDR1 as SGHNT and CDR2 as YYREEE (reference sequence). V shed 4 bases and J shed 0 bases, with 14 bases lying between them. The DNA for the CDR3 is TGTGCCAGCAGCCATGCAATCGGGAGCTCCTACGAGCAGTACTTC. Encoded protein: CASSHAIGSSYEQYF.

The chain's CDR3 is CASSQDRQGQPQHF. CDR3 coding DNA: TGCGCCAGCAGCCAAGATAGGCAGGGGCAGCCCCAGCATTTT. The chain has TRBV4-1 and TRBJ1-5; TRBD1 is a possible D gene (6 bases). The CDR3 consists of 14 residues. Trimming stripped 0 bases from V and 7 bases from J, with 10 bases between. The germline CDR1 and CDR2 sequences are MGHRA and YSYEKL.

The chain has TRBV9 and TRBJ1-3; tentatively, D is TRBD1 (5 bases). The CDR3 totals 17 residues. V was trimmed by 0 bases and J by 1 base, leaving 14 bases between them. Germline loops: CDR1 SGDLS, CDR2 YYNGEE. The CDR3 protein is CASSVAIGRGSGNTIYF. The CDR3 DNA sequence: TGTGCCAGCAGCGTAGCTATTGGGAGGGGTTCTGGAAACACCATATATTTT.

The rearrangement uses TRBV9 and TRBJ1-3, with 7 positions matching TRBD1. This CDR3 has 15 amino acids. The junction had 3 bases not matched to a gene; V was cut back by 3 bases and J by 0 bases. Germline assignment: CDR1 SGDLS and CDR2 YYNGEE. CDR3 protein: CASSAGGISGNTIYF. CDR3 in DNA: TGTGCCAGCAGCGCAGGGGGGATCTCTGGAAACACCATATATTTT.

This chain uses TRBV14 with TRBJ2-5; perhaps TRBD1 as D (6 bases). Germline CDR1 and CDR2: SGHDN and FVKESK. Trimming removed 0 bases at V and 4 bases at J, with 12 bases between. The CDR3 spans 15 residues. The CDR3 coding sequence is TGTGCCAGCAGCCAAGAATGGATCAGGGGAGAGACCCAGTACTTC. Its protein product is CASSQEWIRGETQYF.

Only one count was recorded for this clone. This chain uses TRBV5-4 with TRBJ2-3, with a weak D call TRBD2 (6 bases). The V gene lost 1 base and the J gene lost 2 bases, with 14 bases spanning the gap. This CDR3 spans 16 amino acids. Germline-derived CDR1 and CDR2 are SGHNT and YYREEE (reference sequence). CDR3 DNA: TGTGCCAGCAGCTTGTGGGAGGCCAAACTCACAGATACGCAGTATTTT. Translating gives CASSLWEAKLTDTQYF. The whole variable domain, filled in from reference TRBV5-4 and TRBJ2-3, reads ETGVTQSPTHLIKTRGQQVTLRCSSQSGHNTVSWYQQALGQGPQFIFQYYREEENGRGNFPPRFSGLQFPNYSSELNVNALELDDSALYLCASSLWEAKLTDTQYFGPGTRLTVL.

V usage is TRBV5-1 and J usage is TRBJ2-1; D uncertain. CDR3 size: 14 residues. Germline CDR1 SGHRS, CDR2 YFSETQ. V dropped 0 bases and J dropped 6 bases, with 10 bases sitting between them. CDR3 bases: TGCGCCAGCAGCTTGGAATTTAGTGGCAATGAGCAGTTCTTC. Translated, it gives CASSLEFSGNEQFF.

The J gene is TRBJ2-7, the V gene TRBV28; the match to TRBD2 covers 8 bases. The CDR3 extends over 14 amino acids. The germline CDR1 and CDR2 sequences are MDHEN and SYDVKM. V lost 6 bases, J lost 12 bases, and 16 bases stayed unmatched. As DNA, the CDR3 is TGTGCCAGCAGACCAGCGGGAGTCCCTCAAGTCCTGTACTTC. Its translation is CASRPAGVPQVLYF.

The J gene is TRBJ2-6, the V gene TRBV29-1; D not certain. CDR3 size: 13 residues. V was clipped by 5 bases and J by 2 bases, with 7 bases between them. Germline V gene sequence: CDR1 SQVTM, CDR2 ANQGSEA. The CDR3 bases are TGCAGCGTTCGGTTGACTGGGGCCAACGTCCTGACTTTC. This sequence encodes CSVRLTGANVLTF.